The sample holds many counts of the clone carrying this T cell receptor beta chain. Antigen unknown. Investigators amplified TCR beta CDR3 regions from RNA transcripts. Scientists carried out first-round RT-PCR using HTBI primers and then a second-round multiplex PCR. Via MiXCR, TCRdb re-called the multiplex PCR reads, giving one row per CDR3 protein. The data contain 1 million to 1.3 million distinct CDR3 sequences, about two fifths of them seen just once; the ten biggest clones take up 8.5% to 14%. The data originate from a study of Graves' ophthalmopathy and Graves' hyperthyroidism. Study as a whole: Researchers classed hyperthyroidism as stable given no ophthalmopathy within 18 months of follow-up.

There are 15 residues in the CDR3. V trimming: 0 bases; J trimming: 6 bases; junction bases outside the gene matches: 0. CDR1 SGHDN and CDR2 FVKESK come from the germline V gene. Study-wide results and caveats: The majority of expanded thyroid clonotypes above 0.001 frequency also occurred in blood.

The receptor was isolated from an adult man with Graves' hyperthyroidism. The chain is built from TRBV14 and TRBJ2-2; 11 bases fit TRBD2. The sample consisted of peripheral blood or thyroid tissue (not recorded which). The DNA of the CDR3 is TGTGCCAGCAGCCAAGAGGGACTAGCGGCCGGGGAGCTGTTTTTT. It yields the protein CASSQEGLAAGELFF.